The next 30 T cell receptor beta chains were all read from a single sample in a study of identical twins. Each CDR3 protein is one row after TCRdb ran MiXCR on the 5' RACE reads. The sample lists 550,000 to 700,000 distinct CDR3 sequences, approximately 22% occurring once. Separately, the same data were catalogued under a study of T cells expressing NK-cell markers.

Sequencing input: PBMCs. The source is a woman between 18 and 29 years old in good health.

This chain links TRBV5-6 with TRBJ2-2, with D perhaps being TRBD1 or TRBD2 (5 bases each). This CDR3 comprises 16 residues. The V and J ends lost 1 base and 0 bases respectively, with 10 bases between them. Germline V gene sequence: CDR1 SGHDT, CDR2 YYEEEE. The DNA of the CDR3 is TGTGCCAGCAGCTTGCTGAGGGGCTCGAACACCGGGGAGCTGTTTTTT. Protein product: CASSLLRGSNTGELFF.

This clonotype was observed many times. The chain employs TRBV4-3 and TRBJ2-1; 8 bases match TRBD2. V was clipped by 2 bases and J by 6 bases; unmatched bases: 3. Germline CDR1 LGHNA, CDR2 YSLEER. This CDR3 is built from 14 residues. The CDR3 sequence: CASSQWTSINEQFF. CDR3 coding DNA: TGCGCCAGCAGCCAATGGACTAGCATCAATGAGCAGTTCTTC.

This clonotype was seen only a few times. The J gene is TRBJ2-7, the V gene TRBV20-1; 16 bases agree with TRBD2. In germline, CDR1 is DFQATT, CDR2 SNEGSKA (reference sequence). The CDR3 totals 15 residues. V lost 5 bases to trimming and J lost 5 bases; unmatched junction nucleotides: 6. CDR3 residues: CSARGLAGGPHEQYF. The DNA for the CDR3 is TGCAGTGCTCGGGGACTAGCGGGAGGGCCACACGAGCAGTACTTC.

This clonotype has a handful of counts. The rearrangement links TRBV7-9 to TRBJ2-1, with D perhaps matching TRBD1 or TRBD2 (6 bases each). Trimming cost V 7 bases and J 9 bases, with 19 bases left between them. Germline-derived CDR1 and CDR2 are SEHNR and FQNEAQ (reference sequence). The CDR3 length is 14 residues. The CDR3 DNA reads TGTGCCAGCACAGAAGGGGGGAAGGGATTTGAGCAGTTCTTC. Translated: CASTEGGKGFEQFF.

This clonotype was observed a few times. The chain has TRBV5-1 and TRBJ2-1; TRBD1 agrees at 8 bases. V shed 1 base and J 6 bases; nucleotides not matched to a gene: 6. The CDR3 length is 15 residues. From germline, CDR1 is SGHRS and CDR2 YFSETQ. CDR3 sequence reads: CASSLRQGAVNEQFF. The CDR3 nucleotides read TGCGCCAGCAGCTTGCGGCAGGGGGCCGTCAATGAGCAGTTCTTC. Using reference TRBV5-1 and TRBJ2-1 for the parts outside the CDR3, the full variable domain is KAGVTQTPRYLIKTRGQQVTLSCSPISGHRSVSWYQQTPGQGLQFLFEYFSETQRNKGNFPGRFSGRQFSNSRSEMNVSTLELGDSALYLCASSLRQGAVNEQFFGPGTRLTVL.

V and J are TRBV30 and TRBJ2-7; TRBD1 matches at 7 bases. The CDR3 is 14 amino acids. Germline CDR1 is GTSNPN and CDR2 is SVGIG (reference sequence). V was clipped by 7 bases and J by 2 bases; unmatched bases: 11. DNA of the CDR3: TGTGCCTCCACTCCTCGGGACAGACCCTACGAGCAGTACTTC. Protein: CASTPRDRPYEQYF.

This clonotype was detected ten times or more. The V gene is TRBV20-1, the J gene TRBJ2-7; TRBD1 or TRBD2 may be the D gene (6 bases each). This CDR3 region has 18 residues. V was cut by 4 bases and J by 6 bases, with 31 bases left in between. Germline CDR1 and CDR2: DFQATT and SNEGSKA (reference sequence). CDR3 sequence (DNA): TGCAGTGCTATCAAGGGACACTCGTCGCGGAGGGGCTCTCTCGAGCAGTACTTC. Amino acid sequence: CSAIKGHSSRRGSLEQYF.

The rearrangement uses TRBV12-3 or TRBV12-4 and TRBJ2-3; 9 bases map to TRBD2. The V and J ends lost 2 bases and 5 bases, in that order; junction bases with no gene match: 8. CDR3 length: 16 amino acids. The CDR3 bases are TGTGCCAGCAGTTTAAGGGCTAGCGGGATCGGAGATACGCAGTATTTT. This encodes CASSLRASGIGDTQYF.

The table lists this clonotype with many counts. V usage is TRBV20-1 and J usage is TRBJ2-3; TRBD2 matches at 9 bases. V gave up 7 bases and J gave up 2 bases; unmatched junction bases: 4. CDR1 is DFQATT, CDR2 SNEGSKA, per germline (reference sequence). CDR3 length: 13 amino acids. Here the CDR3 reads CSGLAEITDTQYF. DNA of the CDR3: TGCAGTGGACTAGCGGAAATCACAGATACGCAGTATTTT.

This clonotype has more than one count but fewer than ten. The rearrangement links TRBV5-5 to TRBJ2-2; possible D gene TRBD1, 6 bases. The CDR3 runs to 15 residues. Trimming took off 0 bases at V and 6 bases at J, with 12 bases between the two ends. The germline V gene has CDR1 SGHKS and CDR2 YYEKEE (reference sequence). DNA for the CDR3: TGTGCCAGCAGCTTGGCCGGGACAAGCGCCGGGGAGCTGTTTTTT. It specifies CASSLAGTSAGELFF.

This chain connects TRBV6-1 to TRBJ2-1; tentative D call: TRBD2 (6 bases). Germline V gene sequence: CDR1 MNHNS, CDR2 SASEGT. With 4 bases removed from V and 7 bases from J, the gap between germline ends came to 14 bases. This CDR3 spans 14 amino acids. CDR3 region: CASSALREWNEQFF. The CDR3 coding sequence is TGTGCCAGCAGTGCTTTGCGGGAATGGAATGAGCAGTTCTTC.

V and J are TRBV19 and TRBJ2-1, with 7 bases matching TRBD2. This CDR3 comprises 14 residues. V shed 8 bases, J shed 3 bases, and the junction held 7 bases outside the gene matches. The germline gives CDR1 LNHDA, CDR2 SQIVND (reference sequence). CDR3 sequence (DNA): TGTGCCAGTCGCAGGGCGGGGGACTACAATGAGCAGTTCTTC. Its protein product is CASRRAGDYNEQFF. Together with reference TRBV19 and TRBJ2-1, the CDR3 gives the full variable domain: DGGITQSPKYLFRKEGQNVTLSCEQNLNHDAMYWYRQDPGQGLRLIYYSQIVNDFQKGDIAEGYSVSREKKESFPLTVTSAQKNPTAFYLCASRRAGDYNEQFFGPGTRLTVL.

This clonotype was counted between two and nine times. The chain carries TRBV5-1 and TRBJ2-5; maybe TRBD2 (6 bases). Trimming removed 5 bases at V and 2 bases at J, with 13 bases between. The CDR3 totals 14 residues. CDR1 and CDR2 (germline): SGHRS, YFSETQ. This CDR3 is CASRPAGTQETQYF. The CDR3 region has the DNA TGCGCCAGCAGACCCGCCGGGACTCAAGAGACCCAGTACTTC.

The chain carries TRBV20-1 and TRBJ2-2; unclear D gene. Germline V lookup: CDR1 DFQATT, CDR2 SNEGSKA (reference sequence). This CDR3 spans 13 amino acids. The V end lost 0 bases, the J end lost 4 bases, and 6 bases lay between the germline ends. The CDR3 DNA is TGCAGTGCTAGAGAGTCAACCACCGGGGAGCTGTTTTTT. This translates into CSARESTTGELFF.

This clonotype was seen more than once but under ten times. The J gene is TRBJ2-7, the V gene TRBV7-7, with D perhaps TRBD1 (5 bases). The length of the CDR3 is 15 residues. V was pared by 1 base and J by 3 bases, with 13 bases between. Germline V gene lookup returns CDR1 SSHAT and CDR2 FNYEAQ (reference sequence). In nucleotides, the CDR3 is TGTGCCAGCAGCTTAGGAACAGGACAACACTACGAGCAGTACTTC. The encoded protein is CASSLGTGQHYEQYF. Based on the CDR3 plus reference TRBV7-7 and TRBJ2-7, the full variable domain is GAGVSQSPRYKVTKRGQDVTLRCDPISSHATLYWYQQALGQGPEFLTYFNYEAQPDKSGLPSDRFSAERPEGSISTLTIQRTEQRDSAMYRCASSLGTGQHYEQYFGPGTRLTVT.

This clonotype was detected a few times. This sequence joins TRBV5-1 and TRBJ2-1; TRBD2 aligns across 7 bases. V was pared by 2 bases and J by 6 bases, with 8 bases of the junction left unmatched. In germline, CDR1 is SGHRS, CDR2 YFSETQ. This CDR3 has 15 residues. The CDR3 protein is CASSFISGSSNEQFF. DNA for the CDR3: TGCGCCAGCAGCTTTATTAGCGGGTCTTCCAATGAGCAGTTCTTC.

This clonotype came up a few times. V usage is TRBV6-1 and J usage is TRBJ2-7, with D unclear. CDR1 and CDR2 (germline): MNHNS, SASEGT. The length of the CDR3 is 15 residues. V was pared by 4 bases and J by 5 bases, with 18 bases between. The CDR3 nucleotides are TGTGCCAGCAGTGGAGACGGTGCTCTGACGGACGAGCAGTACTTC. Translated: CASSGDGALTDEQYF.

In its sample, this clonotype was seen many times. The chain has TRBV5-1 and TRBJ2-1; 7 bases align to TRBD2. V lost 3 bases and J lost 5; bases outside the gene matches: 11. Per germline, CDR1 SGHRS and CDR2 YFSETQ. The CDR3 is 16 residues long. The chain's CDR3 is CASSYSTPGGHNEQFF. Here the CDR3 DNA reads TGCGCCAGCAGCTACTCCACTCCGGGAGGCCACAATGAGCAGTTCTTC.

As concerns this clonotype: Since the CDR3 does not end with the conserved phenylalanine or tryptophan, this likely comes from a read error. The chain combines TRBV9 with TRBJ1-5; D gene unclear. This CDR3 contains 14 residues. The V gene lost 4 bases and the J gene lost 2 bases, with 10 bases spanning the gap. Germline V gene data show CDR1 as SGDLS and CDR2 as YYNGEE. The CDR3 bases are TGTGCCAGCAGCCCCGGGAGCGGCAATCAGCCCCAGCATTAT. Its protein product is CASSPGSGNQPQHY.

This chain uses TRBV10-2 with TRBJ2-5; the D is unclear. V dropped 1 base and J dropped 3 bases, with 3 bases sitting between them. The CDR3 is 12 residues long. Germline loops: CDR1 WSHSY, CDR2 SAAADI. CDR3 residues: CASSELEETQYF. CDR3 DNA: TGCGCCAGCAGTGAGTTGGAAGAGACCCAGTACTTC.

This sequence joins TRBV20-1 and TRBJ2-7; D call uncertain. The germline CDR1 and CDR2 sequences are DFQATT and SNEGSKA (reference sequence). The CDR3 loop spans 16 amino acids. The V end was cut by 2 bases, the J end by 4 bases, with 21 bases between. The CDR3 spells CSARSLSGEKIYEQYF. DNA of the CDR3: TGCAGTGCTAGATCTCTCTCTGGCGAGAAGATTTACGAGCAGTACTTC.

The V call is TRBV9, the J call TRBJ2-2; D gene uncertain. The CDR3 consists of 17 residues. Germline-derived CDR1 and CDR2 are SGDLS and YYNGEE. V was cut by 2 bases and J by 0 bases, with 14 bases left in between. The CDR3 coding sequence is TGTGCCAGCAGCGTGAGAACTCCTTCCTCGAACACCGGGGAGCTGTTTTTT. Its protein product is CASSVRTPSSNTGELFF.

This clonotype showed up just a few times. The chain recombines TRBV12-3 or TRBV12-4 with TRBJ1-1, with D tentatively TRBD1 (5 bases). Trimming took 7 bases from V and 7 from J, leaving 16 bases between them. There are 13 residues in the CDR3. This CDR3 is CASTRDGRIEAFF. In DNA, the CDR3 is TGTGCCAGCACCAGGGATGGGCGCATTGAAGCTTTCTTT.

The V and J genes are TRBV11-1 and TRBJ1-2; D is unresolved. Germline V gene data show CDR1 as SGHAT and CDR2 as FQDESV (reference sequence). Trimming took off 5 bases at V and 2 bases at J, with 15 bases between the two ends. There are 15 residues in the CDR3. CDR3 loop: CASSGVETGNYGYTF. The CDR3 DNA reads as TGTGCCAGCAGCGGGGTAGAAACTGGGAACTATGGCTACACCTTC.

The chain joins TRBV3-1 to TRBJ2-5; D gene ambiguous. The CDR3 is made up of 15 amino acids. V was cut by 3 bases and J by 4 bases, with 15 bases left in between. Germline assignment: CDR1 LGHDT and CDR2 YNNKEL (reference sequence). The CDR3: CASSHLTDPAETQYF. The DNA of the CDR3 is TGTGCCAGCAGCCACCTGACGGACCCGGCAGAGACCCAGTACTTC.

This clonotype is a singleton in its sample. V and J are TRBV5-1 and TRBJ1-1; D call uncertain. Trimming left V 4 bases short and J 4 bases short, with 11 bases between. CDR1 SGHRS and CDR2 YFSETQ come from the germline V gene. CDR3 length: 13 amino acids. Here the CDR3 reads CASSATPITEAFF. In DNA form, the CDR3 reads TGCGCCAGCAGCGCCACTCCAATCACTGAAGCTTTCTTT.

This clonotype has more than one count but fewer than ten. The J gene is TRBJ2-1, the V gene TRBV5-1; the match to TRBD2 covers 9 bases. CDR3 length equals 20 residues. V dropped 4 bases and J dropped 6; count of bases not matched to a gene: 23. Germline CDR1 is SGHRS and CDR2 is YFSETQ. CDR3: CASSHPTGPVVAGELNEQFF. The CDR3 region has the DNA TGCGCCAGCAGCCACCCCACCGGGCCGGTCGTAGCGGGAGAACTCAATGAGCAGTTCTTC.

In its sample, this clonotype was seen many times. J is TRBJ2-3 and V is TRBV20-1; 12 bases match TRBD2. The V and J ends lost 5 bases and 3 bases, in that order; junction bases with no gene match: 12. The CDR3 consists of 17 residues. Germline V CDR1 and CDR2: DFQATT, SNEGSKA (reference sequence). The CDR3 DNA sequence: TGCAGTGCTCGCCTCCCTAGCGGGAGGGCGAGTACAGATACGCAGTATTTT. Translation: CSARLPSGRASTDTQYF.

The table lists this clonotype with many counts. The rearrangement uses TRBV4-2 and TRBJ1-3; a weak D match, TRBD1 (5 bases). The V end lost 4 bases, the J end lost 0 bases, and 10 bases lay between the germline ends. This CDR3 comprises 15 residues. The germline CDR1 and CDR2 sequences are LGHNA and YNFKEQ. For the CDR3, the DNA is TGTGCCAGCAGCCCACAGGTATCCTCTGGAAACACCATATATTTT. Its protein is CASSPQVSSGNTIYF.

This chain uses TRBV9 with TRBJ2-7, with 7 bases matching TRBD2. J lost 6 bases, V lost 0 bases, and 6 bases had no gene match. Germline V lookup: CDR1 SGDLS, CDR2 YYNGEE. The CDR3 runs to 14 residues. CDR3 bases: TGTGCCAGCAGCGTAGCTTTAGGGAGGGGCGAGCAGTACTTC. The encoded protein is CASSVALGRGEQYF. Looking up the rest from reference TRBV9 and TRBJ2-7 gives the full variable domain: DSGVTQTPKHLITATGQRVTLRCSPRSGDLSVYWYQQSLDQGLQFLIQYYNGEERAKGNILERFSAQQFPDLHSELNLSSLELGDSALYFCASSVALGRGEQYFGPGTRLTVT.